This T cell receptor beta chain was captured in a study of regulatory T cells in long-lasting Graves disease (dated by TCRdb to the early 2020s). At the level of the whole study: Patients with newly diagnosed Graves' disease had been on antithyroid drugs for under 3 months. The study took place in China and was registered as a clinical trial. A total of around 33 samples were covered by TCR sequencing, comprising around 13 persistent and around 20 newly diagnosed Graves' disease patients. Persistent Graves' disease patients were compared with newly diagnosed Graves' disease patients by peripheral blood TCR sequencing and RNA sequencing. General findings and caveats noted by the study authors: The small sample size was acknowledged by the authors as a limitation that may reduce accuracy. Sequencing and analysis were limited to the TCR beta chain. A larger number of public clonotypes was shared among persistent patients (fewer than 3,000) than among newly diagnosed patients (roughly 980). Persistent disease showed preferential use of TRBV28, TRBJ1-2 and TRBJ2-5, whereas newly diagnosed disease favored TRBV20-1 and TRBJ2-1. Persistent Graves' disease patients showed lower TCR Shannon entropy and fewer highly expanded clones than newly diagnosed patients, suggesting clonal expansion. The study examined only peripheral blood because the primary lesion, thyroid tissue, could not be accessed.

The CDR3 measures 13 amino acids from cysteine to phenylalanine. Only CDR3 DNA remains: 39 bases, in frame from the first base. The germline V gene (reference sequence) specifies SEHNR as CDR1 and FQNEAQ as CDR2. Trimming at the junction amounts to 5 bases on V and 4 bases on J, and the germline ends lie 12 bases apart. In its sample, this clonotype was seen many times. Its antigen remains unidentified. No base qualities exist here, and no much larger clone lies one base off it. Read against the paper, the sample's time point label means: newly diagnosed GD, antithyroid drugs for less than 3 months. For both TCR sequencing and RNA sequencing, RNA was extracted from PBMCs using TRIzol. Graves' disease was diagnosed according to American Thyroid Association guidelines. Patients were recruited from an endocrinology department in Xi'an, China. Each patient gave 7 to 9.5 milliliters of peripheral blood, collected in an EDTA anticoagulant tube. PBMCs were isolated by Ficoll Paque Plus density gradient separation without further T cell sorting. RNA quality was checked with an Agilent 2100 Bioanalyzer and agarose gel, and concentration with a NanoDrop 2000.

Receptor libraries were prepared by multiplex PCR. The sequencer was an Illumina HiSeq 4000. To build TCR beta libraries, CDR3 regions were amplified by Arm-PCR using iRepertoire HTBI primers. Gel purification was performed on PCR products prior to sequencing. For the original study's pipeline: Gene usage analysis of CDR3 amino acid clonotypes used the 62 TRBV and 14 to 15 TRBJ segments found across samples. COPE and FqMerger were used to merge the filtered high-quality paired reads into contigs. BLAST was used to align contigs to IMGT TRBV, TRBD and TRBJ reference genes, and CDR3 was defined according to IMGT. Any clonotype with a frequency above 0.1% was classified as a highly expanded clone. Repertoire diversity was measured by Shannon entropy, and V-J evenness by the Gini coefficient. A clonotype found in more than one individual was treated as public. The raw public data were reprocessed by TCRdb itself: fastp quality trimming at Q25, MiXCR clonotype calling, in-frame beta chains only. A single entry per CDR3 protein holds the most common genes and DNA from its merged rows. The V and J calls and clone size are TCRdb's, not the authors'. Across this sample there are 540,000 or so distinct CDR3 sequences, with about 13% seen only once. In total, the top ten clones hold under 10% of the sample.

The same sample was also studied in work on T cells in Graves' hyperthyroidism and ophthalmopathy. As the second study states: Stable Graves' hyperthyroidism was defined as the absence of progression to ophthalmopathy over 18 months of follow-up. The hyperthyroidism patients were between 18 and 65 years old and newly diagnosed, with a disease duration of less than 2 months. Patients with uncontrolled infections, other autoimmune diseases, pregnancy or lactation were excluded. Clinical symptoms, serum thyroxine and TRAb, thyroid ultrasound, and orbital computed tomography formed the basis for the diagnoses. The first round of RT-PCR for the TCR CDR3 was performed with the HTBI primer set and the Qiagen OneStep RT-PCR kit. Blood samples also contained most of the expanded thyroid clonotypes (frequency above 0.001), which suggests that blood repertoires may reflect thyroid immune responses. In cross-validation, a model built on a 13 V-J signature told ophthalmopathy apart from stable hyperthyroidism with less than 90% sensitivity and around 81% specificity, and in testing the same model reached 80%/75%. In validation, the model predicted progression to ophthalmopathy with about 71% sensitivity and 72% to 75% specificity, a median of approximately 6.7 months before onset. To identify distinguishing TCR V-J signatures, a discovery cohort of around 100 patients was used, comprising under 45 with Graves' ophthalmopathy and under 60 with stable Graves' hyperthyroidism. Prospective prediction of ophthalmopathy was tested in an independent validation cohort of 18 to 20 hyperthyroidism patients and 15 to 17 patients who later progressed to ophthalmopathy. For training and testing, the 100 or so patients in the discovery cohort were randomly divided in a 7:3 ratio. The study also compared thyroid tissue and blood T-cell repertoires from several Graves' hyperthyroidism patients. Following sampling, methimazole starting at 30 mg daily was given to hyperthyroidism patients, and high-dose intravenous methylprednisolone was given to ophthalmopathy patients. The libraries were constructed in a second round of multiplex PCR and then size-selected and purified. Libraries were sequenced paired-end with 100 bp reads on an Illumina HiSeq2000. SOAPnuke was used to process the raw data, removing reads that contained adapters or uncalled bases, had a mean Phred below 15, or lacked an exact match to the constant primer or identifier. High-quality paired reads were merged using COPE v1.2.5, and each unique nucleotide sequence was defined as a clonotype. MiTCR v1.1 was used to align clonotypes to the IMGT TRBV, TRBD and TRBJ reference segments. Analysis was restricted to V-J combinations with a frequency above 0.0001, which covered roughly 99% of repertoires. The TCS score was defined as F50 (clonal expansion) divided by E x V (chaos), with BLOSUM62-based TCRdist calculated between CDR3 peptides within each V-J. Welch's t-statistics and random forest reduced several hundred V-J features to roughly 13, which were used in a naive Bayes classifier (R e1071). No statistical method was used to set the sample size in advance, and investigators knew the group allocation. The paper describes TCR Vbeta CDR3 sequencing of 135 peripheral blood samples, made up of 40 to 45 ophthalmopathy patients, 70 to 80 hyperthyroidism patients and 17 progressor patients.

In this chain, TRBV7-9 is recombined with TRBJ2-7; the D gene cannot be resolved reliably. Material: peripheral blood mononuclear cells (PBMCs), obtained at new diagnosis, from a patient treated with antithyroid drugs. This sequence was found in a man aged 25 to 45 with Graves disease. Donor details come from another sample of the same person, matched by shared clones. In nucleotide form, the sequence is TGTGCCAGCAGCCCTCAGTCAAGTTACGAGCAGTACTTC. It encodes CASSPQSSYEQYF.